The clone carrying this TCR beta chain occurred once. Its antigen is currently unknown. CDR1 and CDR2 (germline): DFQATT, SNEGSKA (reference sequence). CDR3 size: 15 residues. V lost 4 bases, J lost 2 bases, and 4 bases stayed unmatched. Included in the TCR beta cDNA libraries were unique molecular identifiers. Using its own MiXCR run on the PCR reads, TCRdb lists one record per CDR3 protein. The top ten hold over 10% of the sample, which has about 500,000 distinct CDR3 sequences, approximately 46% seen once. This sample was taken from a study of post-analysis software for immune sequencing data. Broader study findings: By F measure, samples from a shared preparation batch strongly co-clustered. Relative to controls, patients with multiple sclerosis showed significantly lower normalized Chao1 diversity. About 5 TRBV segments, including TRBV5-6, TRBV5-1 and TRBV20-1, were more frequent in patients than controls.

Sequencing used blood. The clonotype was recovered from a girl between 10 and 17 years old with multiple sclerosis. The chain links TRBV20-1 to TRBJ2-3, with TRBD2 identical over 12 bases. CDR3 coding DNA: TGCAGTGCTACCAGGACTAGCGGGGCCACAGATACGCAGTATTTT. Its translation: CSATRTSGATDTQYF.